These 29 T cell receptor beta chains came from one sample sequenced in a study of OX40 agonist ivuxolimab in advanced cancers. The assay was immunoSEQ multiplex PCR, and TCRdb's table has in-frame clones only and misses some. This sample has about 48,000 clones; approximately 91% occur once, and the top ten carry roughly 6.8%. Source: CD4+ or CD8+ T cells sorted from blood, taken in a trial of the OX40 agonist ivuxolimab. The origin of the receptors is an adult with an advanced solid tumor such as melanoma, head and neck, liver or kidney cancer.

This chain uses TRBV27 with TRBJ2-1, with D perhaps matching TRBD1 (6 bases). The germline CDR1 and CDR2 sequences are MNHEY and SMNVEV (reference sequence). Trimming left V 3 bases short and J 5 bases short, with 11 bases between. The CDR3 is made up of 14 amino acids. This CDR3 is CASSFPGVDNEQFF. The CDR3 DNA is TGTGCCAGCAGTTTTCCAGGGGTGGACAATGAGCAGTTCTTC.

The V gene is TRBV27, the J gene TRBJ2-5; tentatively, D is TRBD2 (5 bases). There are 11 residues in the CDR3. The germline gives CDR1 MNHEY, CDR2 SMNVEV (reference sequence). V shed 6 bases and J shed 5 bases, with 7 bases lying between them. CDR3 sequence: CASRGAETQYF. DNA for the CDR3: TGTGCCAGCAGGGGAGCGGAGACCCAGTACTTC.

This clone occurred a few times. The rearrangement uses TRBV19 and TRBJ2-2, with D uncertain. Germline lookup yields CDR1 LNHDA and CDR2 SQIVND (reference sequence). The CDR3 is 14 residues long. The V and J ends lost 5 bases and 0 bases respectively, with 7 bases between them. The CDR3 bases are TGTGCCAGTAGTTTGGGGTCGAACACCGGGGAGCTGTTTTTT. Its protein product is CASSLGSNTGELFF.

The CDR3 DNA reads TGTGCCAGCAGCCGAGGACGGGAGAATCAGCCCCAGCATTTT. Protein: CASSRGRENQPQHF. V usage is TRBV28 and J usage is TRBJ1-5; D is undetermined. The CDR3 runs 14 residues. Trimming cost V 6 bases and J 4 bases, with 13 bases left between them. Germline CDR1 reads MDHEN; CDR2 reads SYDVKM. Complete variable domain (other parts from reference TRBV28 and TRBJ1-5): DVKVTQSSRYLVKRTGEKVFLECVQDMDHENMFWYRQDPGLGLRLIYFSYDVKMKEKGDIPEGYSVSREKKERFSLILESASTNQTSMYLCASSRGRENQPQHFGDGTRLSIL.

V usage is TRBV7-3 and J usage is TRBJ2-7; possible D gene TRBD2, 7 bases. This CDR3 is built from 13 residues. V was trimmed by 4 bases and J by 5 bases, leaving 12 bases between them. Germline lookup yields CDR1 SGHTA and CDR2 FQGTGA. This chain's CDR3 is CASSSGGRNEQYF. The CDR3 nucleotides are TGTGCCAGCAGCTCCGGGGGGCGGAACGAGCAGTACTTC.

This clone showed up just once. The chain employs TRBV19 and TRBJ1-3; maybe TRBD1 (6 bases). Germline assignment: CDR1 LNHDA and CDR2 SQIVND (reference sequence). Trimming shortened V by 5 bases and J by 5 bases, and 13 bases separated the two germline ends. This CDR3 comprises 14 residues. The CDR3: CASSPDRSRNTIYF. Here the CDR3 DNA reads TGTGCCAGTAGTCCCGACAGGAGTAGAAACACCATATATTTT. Based on the CDR3 plus reference TRBV19 and TRBJ1-3, the full variable domain is DGGITQSPKYLFRKEGQNVTLSCEQNLNHDAMYWYRQDPGQGLRLIYYSQIVNDFQKGDIAEGYSVSREKKESFPLTVTSAQKNPTAFYLCASSPDRSRNTIYFGEGSWLTVV.

The rearrangement joins TRBV10-2 to TRBJ2-3, with D perhaps matching TRBD1 (6 bases). Germline values: CDR1 WSHSY, CDR2 SAAADI. This CDR3 has 14 residues. The germline V and J ends were trimmed by 0 bases and 8 bases, with 12 bases remaining between them. This CDR3 reads CASSESGGTVTQYF. The DNA for the CDR3 is TGCGCCAGCAGTGAGTCAGGGGGTACCGTTACGCAGTATTTT.

This sequence joins TRBV19 and TRBJ1-1; a weak D match, TRBD1 (5 bases). This CDR3 region has 15 residues. CDR1 is LNHDA, CDR2 SQIVND, per germline (reference sequence). V was trimmed by 2 bases and J by 4 bases, leaving 14 bases between them. The CDR3 spells CASSIRRDGVTEAFF. The CDR3 DNA is TGTGCCAGTAGTATAAGGCGGGACGGGGTCACTGAAGCTTTCTTT.

This clone was recorded only once. The gene calls are TRBV5-4 and TRBJ2-2; D ambiguous. The CDR3 length is 14 residues. Trimming took 0 bases from V and 6 from J, leaving 9 bases between them. From germline, CDR1 is SGHNT and CDR2 YYREEE (reference sequence). This CDR3 is CASSLALGSGELFF. Here the CDR3 DNA reads TGTGCCAGCAGCTTGGCATTAGGGTCCGGGGAGCTGTTTTTT. The full variable domain, its missing parts supplied by reference TRBV5-4 and TRBJ2-2, is ETGVTQSPTHLIKTRGQQVTLRCSSQSGHNTVSWYQQALGQGPQFIFQYYREEENGRGNFPPRFSGLQFPNYSSELNVNALELDDSALYLCASSLALGSGELFFGEGSRLTVL.

This rearrangement joins TRBV15 to TRBJ2-2; the D gene is possibly TRBD1 (6 bases). The CDR3 has 16 amino acids. Germline V gene lookup returns CDR1 LNHNV and CDR2 YYDKDF (reference sequence). V dropped 2 bases and J dropped 4 bases, with 14 bases sitting between them. CDR3 in DNA: TGTGCCACCAGCAGATCCGGACCCAGGGGCACCGGGGAGCTGTTTTTT. This sequence encodes CATSRSGPRGTGELFF.

CDR3 residues: CASSLEGRGPTCEQYF. CDR3 coding DNA: TGTGCCAGCAGCTTAGAGGGCAGGGGACCGACCTGCGAGCAGTACTTC. The chain recombines TRBV7-6 with TRBJ2-7; D possibly corresponds to TRBD1 (6 bases). CDR3 size: 16 residues. Trimming removed 1 base at V and 6 bases at J, with 19 bases between. In germline, CDR1 is SGHVS, CDR2 FNYEAQ.

This clone was recorded once. The chain links TRBV27 to TRBJ1-1; D remains unclear. CDR3 length equals 13 residues. CDR1 MNHEY and CDR2 SMNVEV come from the germline V gene (reference sequence). V was clipped by 5 bases and J by 4 bases, with 11 bases between them. This CDR3 is CASSPPRATEAFF. The DNA for the CDR3 is TGTGCCAGCAGTCCACCTCGGGCCACTGAAGCTTTCTTT.

J is TRBJ1-1 and V is TRBV15; D uncertain. The germline gives CDR1 LNHNV, CDR2 YYDKDF (reference sequence). Between the trimmed V and J ends, which lost 6 bases and 1 base, there was a span of 9 bases. The CDR3 loop spans 13 amino acids. The CDR3 sequence: CATSIRSNTEAFF. The CDR3 nucleotides are TGTGCCACCAGTATACGGTCGAACACTGAAGCTTTCTTT.

The V call is TRBV6-1, the J call TRBJ1-2, with a weak D call TRBD1 (5 bases). CDR1 and CDR2 from the germline V gene are MNHNS and SASEGT. V dropped 5 bases and J dropped 8 bases, with 21 bases sitting between them. CDR3 length: 15 residues. CDR3 bases: TGTGCCAGCAGTCGATCCGGGACCGACGGAGGGGGCTACACCTTC. This encodes CASSRSGTDGGGYTF.

CDR3 sequence reads: CASSQWGQGAPNTEAFF. The CDR3 DNA reads as TGTGCCAGCAGCCAGTGGGGACAGGGGGCCCCGAACACTGAAGCTTTCTTT. The chain couples TRBV7-8 to TRBJ1-1, with TRBD1 identical over 12 bases. There are 17 residues in the CDR3. From germline, CDR1 is SGHVS and CDR2 FQNEAQ. Trimming cost V 5 bases and J 1 base; bases outside gene matches: 8.

This clone was counted once. The chain recombines TRBV9 with TRBJ1-4; a possible D gene is TRBD1 (6 bases). Germline V gene lookup returns CDR1 SGDLS and CDR2 YYNGEE. V shed 4 bases and J shed 6 bases, with 25 bases lying between them. The CDR3 spans 18 residues. CDR3 nucleotides: TGTGCCAGCAGCCCTCGTAGCCCAAACAGGGTACTGGATGAAAAACTGTTTTTT. Its protein product is CASSPRSPNRVLDEKLFF.

This clone showed up just once. The chain is built from TRBV27 and TRBJ1-6; D gene uncertain. Germline V gene lookup returns CDR1 MNHEY and CDR2 SMNVEV (reference sequence). Trimming removed 4 bases at V and 10 bases at J, with 8 bases between. This CDR3 contains 12 residues. CDR3 DNA sequence: TGTGCCAGCAGTTCGACGGGCTCACCCCTCCACTTT. As protein: CASSSTGSPLHF.

The chain is built from TRBV19 and TRBJ2-1; 10 bases are shared with TRBD1. The germline CDR1 and CDR2 sequences are LNHDA and SQIVND (reference sequence). Unmatched junction bases numbered 2, after V lost 4 bases and J lost 2 bases. The CDR3 totals 15 residues. CDR3 amino acids: CASSTTGGPYNEQFF. The CDR3 coding sequence is TGTGCCAGTAGTACGACAGGGGGCCCCTACAATGAGCAGTTCTTC.

V gene TRBV6-5 combines with J gene TRBJ1-1; TRBD1 matches at 8 bases. The CDR3 loop spans 15 amino acids. The germline V gene encodes CDR1 MNHEY and CDR2 SVGAGI. After removal of 1 base from V and 6 bases from J, the junction contained 7 bases not matched to a gene. CDR3 loop: CASSYLTGVSAEAFF. The CDR3 DNA sequence: TGTGCCAGCAGTTACTTGACAGGGGTGAGCGCTGAAGCTTTCTTT.

The V gene is TRBV27, the J gene TRBJ2-5; D may correspond to TRBD1 or TRBD2 (6 bases each). The CDR3 is 13 amino acids. Germline assignment: CDR1 MNHEY and CDR2 SMNVEV (reference sequence). Trimming took 8 bases from V and 9 from J, leaving 19 bases between them. This CDR3 reads CASAAGGALAQYF. In DNA form, the CDR3 reads TGTGCCAGCGCCGCCGGGGGCGCGCTGGCCCAGTACTTC.

The V and J genes are TRBV21-1 and TRBJ2-1; the table calls TRBD1, which could not be checked here. TRBV21-1 is tagged as a pseudogene. The CDR3 is 14 amino acids. CDR3 protein: CASSTRRTWNEQFF. In DNA form, the CDR3 reads TGTGCCAGCAGCACACGACGGACATGGAATGAGCAGTTCTTC.

This clone was observed once. The chain is built from TRBV6-6 and TRBJ2-5; D assignment may be TRBD1 or TRBD2 (5 bases each). Germline values: CDR1 MNHNY, CDR2 SVGAGI (reference sequence). V dropped 7 bases and J dropped 4 bases, with 13 bases sitting between them. CDR3 length equals 13 residues. CDR3: CASIEGHRETQYF. CDR3 DNA: TGTGCCAGCATTGAGGGGCATAGAGAGACCCAGTACTTC.

In its sample, this clone was seen once. This rearrangement joins TRBV10-3 to TRBJ2-7; 9 bases are a match to TRBD1. Trimming removed 2 bases from V and 6 bases from J; junction bases left unmatched: 5. The germline V gene encodes CDR1 ENHRY and CDR2 SYGVKD. The CDR3 runs 14 residues. CDR3 sequence: CAISEGQGTAEQYV. The CDR3 DNA follows: TGTGCCATCAGTGAGGGACAGGGGACCGCCGAGCAGTACGTC.

V is TRBV7-9 and J is TRBJ1-6; no clear D gene. Trimming removed 5 bases from V and 10 bases from J, with 18 bases in between. The CDR3 contains 15 residues. The germline gives CDR1 SEHNR, CDR2 FQNEAQ (reference sequence). The DNA of the CDR3 is TGTGCCAGCAGCCCCGTGGCCGGGGAAGGCTCACCCCTCCACTTT. Amino acid sequence: CASSPVAGEGSPLHF.

DNA for the CDR3: TGTGCCAGCAGCGCGATACAGGGAGATCAGCCCCAGCATTTT. Residues: CASSAIQGDQPQHF. The rearrangement links TRBV7-9 to TRBJ1-5; the D gene is possibly TRBD1 (6 bases). CDR3 length equals 14 residues. CDR1 and CDR2 (germline): SEHNR, FQNEAQ (reference sequence). Trimming cost V 5 bases and J 5 bases, with 13 bases left between them.

This chain links TRBV30 with TRBJ1-3; D ambiguous. The germline V gene has CDR1 GTSNPN and CDR2 SVGIG (reference sequence). This CDR3 contains 13 residues. V was trimmed by 2 bases and J by 4 bases, leaving 9 bases between them. The DNA of the CDR3 is TGTGCCTGGAGTCGGGCTAGAGGAAACACCATATATTTT. Translating it yields CAWSRARGNTIYF. The complete variable domain, with remaining parts taken from reference TRBV30 and TRBJ1-3, reads SQTIHQWPATLVQPVGSPLSLECTVEGTSNPNLYWYRQAAGRGLQLLFYSVGIGQISSEVPQNLSASRPQDRQFILSSKKLLLSDSGFYLCAWSRARGNTIYFGEGSWLTVV.

In this sample, this clone turned up once. The chain uses TRBV5-1 and TRBJ2-6; D unclear. Trimming removed 4 bases from V and 1 base from J, with 15 bases in between. Germline V lookup: CDR1 SGHRS, CDR2 YFSETQ. The CDR3 loop spans 17 amino acids. CDR3 bases: TGCGCCAGCAGCGACCCTTCGTTTCTTTCTGGGGCCAACGTCCTGACTTTC. It translates to CASSDPSFLSGANVLTF. Supplemented by reference TRBV5-1 and TRBJ2-6, the full variable domain reads KAGVTQTPRYLIKTRGQQVTLSCSPISGHRSVSWYQQTPGQGLQFLFEYFSETQRNKGNFPGRFSGRQFSNSRSEMNVSTLELGDSALYLCASSDPSFLSGANVLTFGAGSRLTVL.

This sequence joins TRBV18 and TRBJ2-7; weak D call: TRBD2 (5 bases). In germline, CDR1 is KGHSH, CDR2 LQKENI. This CDR3 comprises 12 residues. The V end lost 3 bases, the J end lost 2 bases, and 5 bases lay between the germline ends. CDR3 DNA sequence: TGTGCCAGCTCACCCGGGACCTACGAGCAGTACTTC. Amino acid sequence: CASSPGTYEQYF.

This clone was counted a single time. This sequence joins TRBV20-1 and TRBJ2-7; no definite D call. CDR1 and CDR2 (germline): DFQATT, SNEGSKA (reference sequence). The V end lost 3 bases, the J end lost 3 bases, and 6 bases lay between the germline ends. The CDR3 has 11 amino acids. The CDR3 region has the DNA TGCAGTGCTAGTCTCGGCTACGAGCAGTACGTC. It codes for CSASLGYEQYV.